Below are 30 T cell receptor beta chains sequenced from a single sample in a study of blood T cell repertoires in COVID-19. TCRdb's copy holds only in-frame clones and misses some; the assay was immunoSEQ multiplex PCR. The data show approximately 250,000 clones, approximately 90% seen once. The sequencing input was PBMCs or T cells enriched from blood (not recorded which). These receptor sequences come from a man aged 40-49 years who had been exposed to COVID-19.

The V call is TRBV19, the J call TRBJ1-5, with 7 bases matching TRBD1. V was pared by 4 bases and J by 0 bases, with 3 bases of the junction left unmatched. There are 15 residues in the CDR3. The V gene's germline CDR1 is LNHDA and CDR2 SQIVND (reference sequence). CDR3 bases: TGTGCCAGTAGTAAAACAGGGGATAGCAATCAGCCCCAGCATTTT. Its protein product is CASSKTGDSNQPQHF.

The chain links TRBV9 to TRBJ2-1, with 7 nucleotides matching TRBD1. The CDR3 extends over 16 amino acids. Germline V CDR1 and CDR2: SGDLS, YYNGEE. With 4 bases clipped from V and 6 bases from J, the junction kept 13 bases outside the gene matches. CDR3 coding DNA: TGTGCCAGCAGCCCCCTGGGGACAGAGGGTTCCAATGAGCAGTTCTTC. It yields the protein CASSPLGTEGSNEQFF.

The chain links TRBV6-1 to TRBJ2-1; 12 bases align to TRBD2. Germline V gene sequence: CDR1 MNHNS, CDR2 SASEGT. The CDR3 length is 17 residues. Germline trimming cut 7 bases from V and 3 bases from J; bases unmatched to any gene: 10. DNA of the CDR3: TGTGCCAGCATTGAGTTGCTAGCGGGAGGGTTCTACAATGAGCAGTTCTTC. It is translated as CASIELLAGGFYNEQFF.

V and J are TRBV23-1 and TRBJ2-1, with 9 bases that match TRBD2. TRBV23-1 is reported as an ORF; its role is uncertain. This CDR3 spans 16 amino acids. V gave up 0 bases and J gave up 5 bases; unmatched junction bases: 5. CDR3 coding DNA: TGCGCCAGCAGTCAATCACGGTCTAGCGGGGACAATGAGCAGTTCTTC. Encoded protein: CASSQSRSSGDNEQFF.

The chain recombines TRBV10-3 with TRBJ2-7; 9 positions agree with TRBD1. The CDR3 contains 15 residues. Germline V gene sequence: CDR1 ENHRY, CDR2 SYGVKD. J lost 1 base, V lost 4 bases, and 5 bases had no gene match. CDR3 sequence reads: CAISAPGQGSYEQYF. As DNA, the CDR3 is TGTGCCATCAGTGCTCCGGGACAGGGTTCCTACGAGCAGTACTTC.

The CDR3 reads CASSPRPTNQPQHF. In nucleotides, the CDR3 is TGTGCCAGCAGTCCCAGGCCTACTAATCAGCCCCAGCATTTT. This sequence joins TRBV28 and TRBJ1-5; D gene uncertain. Between the trimmed V and J ends, which lost 5 bases and 4 bases, there was a span of 12 bases. The CDR3 is made up of 14 amino acids. Germline values: CDR1 MDHEN, CDR2 SYDVKM.

V and J are TRBV6-5 and TRBJ2-1; TRBD2 matches 8 bases. This CDR3 has 15 residues. Germline V CDR1 and CDR2: MNHEY, SVGAGI. The V segment lost 8 bases and the J segment 0 bases; nucleotides outside the gene matches: 6. CDR3 in amino acids: CASGLAGSSYNEQFF. CDR3 sequence (DNA): TGTGCCAGCGGGCTAGCGGGTAGCTCCTACAATGAGCAGTTCTTC.

The chain couples TRBV28 to TRBJ1-5, with no clear D. There are 14 residues in the CDR3. CDR1 is MDHEN, CDR2 SYDVKM, per germline. Trimming left V 4 bases short and J 5 bases short, with 12 bases between. The CDR3 coding sequence is TGTGCCAGCAGTTACGGGTCCCGGTATCAGCCCCAGCATTTT. This gives the protein CASSYGSRYQPQHF. Full variable domain (outside the CDR3, taken from reference TRBV28 and TRBJ1-5): DVKVTQSSRYLVKRTGEKVFLECVQDMDHENMFWYRQDPGLGLRLIYFSYDVKMKEKGDIPEGYSVSREKKERFSLILESASTNQTSMYLCASSYGSRYQPQHFGDGTRLSIL.

This clone was counted once. The chain combines TRBV27 with TRBJ2-3; the D gene is possibly TRBD1 (7 bases). This CDR3 comprises 12 residues. The V gene lost 6 bases and the J gene lost 5 bases, with 9 bases spanning the gap. The germline V gene encodes CDR1 MNHEY and CDR2 SMNVEV (reference sequence). Here the CDR3 DNA reads TGTGCCAGCAGCCAGGGGGGAGATACGCAGTATTTT. It codes for CASSQGGDTQYF.

The genes are TRBV2 and TRBJ2-3; 10 nucleotides match TRBD1. V dropped 3 bases and J dropped 1; count of bases not matched to a gene: 1. Germline lookup yields CDR1 SNHLY and CDR2 FYNNEI. There are 15 residues in the CDR3. The CDR3 protein is CASSETGGGTDTQYF. CDR3 bases: TGTGCCAGCAGTGAGACAGGGGGCGGCACAGATACGCAGTATTTT.

This rearrangement joins TRBV28 to TRBJ2-3; D perhaps matches TRBD1 (6 bases). This CDR3 has 17 amino acids. Looked up from germline, CDR1 is MDHEN and CDR2 is SYDVKM. Trimming shortened V by 7 bases and J by 8 bases, and 28 bases separated the two germline ends. The DNA for the CDR3 is TGTGCCAGCACCAAAGGCCGCACAGGGAGAGTACTTCCTACGCAGTATTTT. Protein sequence: CASTKGRTGRVLPTQYF. Combining the CDR3 with reference TRBV28 and TRBJ2-3 gives the whole variable domain DVKVTQSSRYLVKRTGEKVFLECVQDMDHENMFWYRQDPGLGLRLIYFSYDVKMKEKGDIPEGYSVSREKKERFSLILESASTNQTSMYLCASTKGRTGRVLPTQYFGPGTRLTVL.

V usage is TRBV30 and J usage is TRBJ1-2; D uncertain. V was shortened by 4 bases and J by 4 bases, with 13 bases between the two germline ends. The CDR3 extends over 13 amino acids. Germline V gene lookup returns CDR1 GTSNPN and CDR2 SVGIG (reference sequence). The CDR3 nucleotides read TGTGCCTGGAAACGTGGAGGCACCTATGGCTACACCTTC. Translated: CAWKRGGTYGYTF.

The chain has TRBV4-3 and TRBJ1-1; TRBD1 might be the D (6 bases). Trimming shortened V by 1 base and J by 1 base, and 10 bases separated the two germline ends. CDR1 LGHNA and CDR2 YSLEER come from the germline V gene. The CDR3 is 15 residues long. The CDR3 bases are TGCGCCAGCAGCCAAGCTGCGACAGGGAACACTGAAGCTTTCTTT. Its protein is CASSQAATGNTEAFF.

This clone came up once. The chain joins TRBV18 to TRBJ1-2; D is possibly TRBD1 (5 bases). This CDR3 is built from 14 residues. Germline V gives CDR1 KGHSH, CDR2 LQKENI. The V end lost 2 bases, the J end lost 6 bases, and 13 bases lay between the germline ends. In nucleotides, the CDR3 is TGTGCCAGCTCACCAACTTTAACGGGGGATGGCTACACCTTC. This codes for CASSPTLTGDGYTF.

As DNA, the CDR3 is TGTGCCAGCAGCAGGACCGGGACAGGGACAGCTTTCTTT. This translates into CASSRTGTGTAFF. The chain employs TRBV7-3 and TRBJ1-1; 9 bases agree with TRBD1. The CDR3 extends over 13 amino acids. In germline, CDR1 is SGHTA, CDR2 FQGTGA. V lost 5 bases to trimming and J lost 10 bases; unmatched junction nucleotides: 8.

This clone was recorded only once. The chain is built from TRBV10-2 and TRBJ1-4; D gene ambiguous. The CDR3 has 14 residues. Trimming removed 5 bases from V and 0 bases from J, with 7 bases in between. Germline V CDR1 and CDR2: WSHSY, SAAADI. The CDR3 reads CASSTSTTNEKLFF. The CDR3 DNA follows: TGCGCCAGCAGTACATCCACAACTAATGAAAAACTGTTTTTT.

The V gene is TRBV10-2, the J gene TRBJ2-4, with TRBD1 as a possible D gene (6 bases). The CDR3 contains 14 residues. V lost 6 bases and J lost 6, with 15 bases in between. CDR1 WSHSY and CDR2 SAAADI come from the germline V gene. The CDR3 DNA is TGCGCCAGCAGCCGCGAAAAGGGGGTAAACATTCAGTACTTC. It encodes CASSREKGVNIQYF.

The chain recombines TRBV9 with TRBJ2-1, with D possibly TRBD2 on 5 matching bases. The germline V gene encodes CDR1 SGDLS and CDR2 YYNGEE. CDR3 length equals 17 residues. Trimming took off 0 bases at V and 9 bases at J, with 22 bases between the two ends. The CDR3 here is CASSVAPSMGSFSEQFF. The CDR3, as DNA: TGTGCCAGCAGCGTAGCTCCGAGTATGGGGAGTTTCAGTGAGCAGTTCTTC.

The chain recombines TRBV19 with TRBJ2-7; possible D gene TRBD1, 6 bases. V lost 2 bases and J 0 bases, leaving 11 bases between the germline ends. There are 15 residues in the CDR3. The germline V gene encodes CDR1 LNHDA and CDR2 SQIVND (reference sequence). The CDR3 DNA reads as TGTGCCAGTAGTATATACAGGGCCAGCTCCTACGAGCAGTACTTC. It translates to CASSIYRASSYEQYF.

V is TRBV19 and J is TRBJ1-1; TRBD1 is a possible D gene (6 bases). The CDR3 runs to 14 residues. Trimming cost V 8 bases and J 4 bases, with 17 bases left between them. Per the germline V gene, CDR1 is LNHDA and CDR2 is SQIVND (reference sequence). The CDR3 bases are TGTGCCAGTTCAAGCACAGGGTTCGGCACTGAAGCTTTCTTT. The encoded protein is CASSSTGFGTEAFF.

The chain joins TRBV28 to TRBJ1-5; 7 bases are shared with TRBD1. Germline CDR1 MDHEN, CDR2 SYDVKM. With V trimmed by 2 bases and J by 4 bases, 2 bases remained unmatched. This CDR3 is 14 amino acids long. The CDR3 protein is CASSLRQGNQPQHF. As DNA, the CDR3 is TGTGCCAGCAGTTTAAGACAGGGAAATCAGCCCCAGCATTTT.

In its sample, this clone was seen a few times. The V gene is TRBV7-2, the J gene TRBJ1-2, with TRBD1 matching 7 bases. This CDR3 spans 15 amino acids. CDR1 is SGHTA, CDR2 FQGNSA, per germline. With V trimmed by 5 bases and J by 7 bases, 13 bases remained unmatched. The DNA of the CDR3 is TGTGCCAGCAGCCCTAACGCGGACAGGCGGGGTGGCTACACCTTC. Translating it yields CASSPNADRRGGYTF. Looking up the rest from reference TRBV7-2 and TRBJ1-2 gives the full variable domain: GAGVSQSPSNKVTEKGKDVELRCDPISGHTALYWYRQSLGQGLEFLIYFQGNSAPDKSGLPSDRFSAERTGGSVSTLTIQRTQQEDSAVYLCASSPNADRRGGYTFGSGTRLTVV.

The chain recombines TRBV5-1 with TRBJ1-1; D is unclear. This CDR3 has 15 amino acids. The germline gives CDR1 SGHRS, CDR2 YFSETQ. V lost 4 bases and J 1 base, leaving 14 bases between the germline ends. The CDR3 loop is CASSPGFRRNTEAFF. The DNA of the CDR3 is TGCGCCAGCAGCCCCGGTTTTAGGAGGAACACTGAAGCTTTCTTT.

This rearrangement joins TRBV28 to TRBJ1-5; 9 nucleotides line up with TRBD1. V trimming: 3 bases; J trimming: 7 bases; junction bases outside the gene matches: 4. Germline V gene sequence: CDR1 MDHEN, CDR2 SYDVKM. The CDR3 covers 14 residues. The CDR3 DNA follows: TGTGCCAGCAGTTTCGGACAGGGGTTACAGCCCCAGCATTTT. This encodes CASSFGQGLQPQHF.

The chain has TRBV6-5 and TRBJ2-1; TRBD1 aligns across 8 bases. CDR1 is MNHEY, CDR2 SVGAGI, per germline. This CDR3 has 15 residues. Trimming at V came to 4 bases and at J to 7 bases, leaving 9 bases not matched to a gene. CDR3 in amino acids: CASSSSGQGLNEQFF. Here the CDR3 DNA reads TGTGCCAGCAGTTCATCAGGACAGGGCCTAAATGAGCAGTTCTTC.

V is TRBV9 and J is TRBJ2-1, with D possibly TRBD2 on 7 matching bases. Germline V CDR1 and CDR2: SGDLS, YYNGEE. The V and J ends lost 0 bases and 2 bases respectively, with 12 bases between them. CDR3 length: 16 residues. In DNA, the CDR3 is TGTGCCAGCAGCGTAGCTTGGGGGGGCCCCTACAATGAGCAGTTCTTC. It translates to CASSVAWGGPYNEQFF.

The V and J genes are TRBV4-2 and TRBJ2-2, with 7 bases aligning to TRBD2. Germline values: CDR1 LGHNA, CDR2 YNFKEQ. This CDR3 region has 19 residues. The junction had 20 bases not matched to a gene; V was cut back by 4 bases and J by 6 bases. The CDR3 nucleotides are TGTGCCAGCAGCCCTGGGACTTTCATCTCGGGGGGTGGCGCCGGGGAGCTGTTTTTT. It yields the protein CASSPGTFISGGGAGELFF.

J is TRBJ2-7 and V is TRBV19; TRBD1 matches 8 bases. The CDR3 has 14 amino acids. CDR1 LNHDA and CDR2 SQIVND come from the germline V gene (reference sequence). The junction had 6 bases not matched to a gene; V was cut back by 4 bases and J by 4 bases. DNA of the CDR3: TGTGCCAGTAGTACTAGGACAGGGCTATACGAGCAGTACTTC. It is translated as CASSTRTGLYEQYF.

The chain joins TRBV27 to TRBJ2-1; 11 positions agree with TRBD2. Trimming took 8 bases from V and 8 from J; bases not matched to a gene: 8. This CDR3 comprises 14 residues. Germline-derived CDR1 and CDR2 are MNHEY and SMNVEV (reference sequence). For the CDR3, the DNA is TGTGCCAGCTCACTCATAGCGGGAGGGTATGAGCAGTTCTTC. Its protein product is CASSLIAGGYEQFF.

This clone was recorded a few times. The chain uses TRBV12-3 or TRBV12-4 and TRBJ2-7; TRBD1 agrees at 9 bases. V was pared by 5 bases and J by 3 bases, with 2 bases of the junction left unmatched. CDR3 size: 13 residues. The CDR3 region has the DNA TGTGCCAGCAGTCCGGGACAGGGCTACGAGCAGTACTTC. Translating it yields CASSPGQGYEQYF.